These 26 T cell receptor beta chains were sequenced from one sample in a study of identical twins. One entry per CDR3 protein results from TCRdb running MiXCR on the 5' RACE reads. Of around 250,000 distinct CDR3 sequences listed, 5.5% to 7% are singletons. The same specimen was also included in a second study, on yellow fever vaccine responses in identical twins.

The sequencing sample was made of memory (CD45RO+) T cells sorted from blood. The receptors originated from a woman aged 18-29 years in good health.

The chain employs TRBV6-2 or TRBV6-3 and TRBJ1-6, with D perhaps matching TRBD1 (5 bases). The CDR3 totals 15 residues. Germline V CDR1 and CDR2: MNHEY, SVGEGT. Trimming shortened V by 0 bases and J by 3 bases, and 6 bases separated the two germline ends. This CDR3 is CASSYSGVYNSPLHF. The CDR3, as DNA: TGTGCCAGCAGTTACTCGGGGGTCTATAATTCACCCCTCCACTTT.

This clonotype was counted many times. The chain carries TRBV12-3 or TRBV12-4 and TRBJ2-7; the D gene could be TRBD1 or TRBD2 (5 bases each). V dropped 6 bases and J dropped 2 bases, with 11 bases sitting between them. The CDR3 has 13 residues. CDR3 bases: TGTGCCAGCAGCCGGGACGGGCCCTACGAGCAGTACTTC. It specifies CASSRDGPYEQYF.

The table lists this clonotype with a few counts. The CDR3 sequence is CASSYSSGYSPLHF. The CDR3 nucleotides are TGTGCCAGCAGTTACAGCTCAGGTTACTCACCCCTCCACTTT. The V and J genes are TRBV6-5 and TRBJ1-6; no clear D gene. The CDR3 totals 14 residues. V lost 2 bases to trimming and J lost 10 bases, with 12 bases between them. Germline V gene data show CDR1 as MNHEY and CDR2 as SVGAGI.

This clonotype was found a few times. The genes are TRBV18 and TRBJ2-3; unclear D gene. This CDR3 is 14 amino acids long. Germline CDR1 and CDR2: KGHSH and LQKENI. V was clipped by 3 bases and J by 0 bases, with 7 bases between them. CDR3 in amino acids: CASSPLASTDTQYF. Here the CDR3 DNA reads TGTGCCAGCTCACCCTTAGCTAGCACAGATACGCAGTATTTT.

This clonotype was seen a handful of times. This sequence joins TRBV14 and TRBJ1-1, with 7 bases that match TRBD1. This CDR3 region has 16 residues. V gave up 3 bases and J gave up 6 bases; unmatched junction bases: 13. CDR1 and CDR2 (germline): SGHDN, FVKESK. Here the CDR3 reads CASSHFGGGPGAEAFF. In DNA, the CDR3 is TGTGCCAGCAGCCACTTCGGAGGGGGCCCTGGGGCTGAAGCTTTCTTT.

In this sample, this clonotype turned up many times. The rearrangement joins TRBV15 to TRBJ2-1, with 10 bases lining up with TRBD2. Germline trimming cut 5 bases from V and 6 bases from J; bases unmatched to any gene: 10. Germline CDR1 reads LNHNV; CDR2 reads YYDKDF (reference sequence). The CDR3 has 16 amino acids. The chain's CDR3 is CATSLVFSGGANEQFF. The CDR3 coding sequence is TGTGCCACCAGCCTTGTTTTCAGCGGGGGGGCCAATGAGCAGTTCTTC. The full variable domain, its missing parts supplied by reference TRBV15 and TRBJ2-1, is DAMVIQNPRYQVTQFGKPVTLSCSQTLNHNVMYWYQQKSSQAPKLLFHYYDKDFNNEADTPDNFQSRRPNTSFCFLDIRSPGLGDTAMYLCATSLVFSGGANEQFFGPGTRLTVL.

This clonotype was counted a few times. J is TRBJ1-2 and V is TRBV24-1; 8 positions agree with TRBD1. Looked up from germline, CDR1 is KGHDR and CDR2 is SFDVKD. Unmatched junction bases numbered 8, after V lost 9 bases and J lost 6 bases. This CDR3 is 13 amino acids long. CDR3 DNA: TGTGCCACCCCGACAGGGGAGCCGAATGGCTACACCTTC. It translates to CATPTGEPNGYTF.

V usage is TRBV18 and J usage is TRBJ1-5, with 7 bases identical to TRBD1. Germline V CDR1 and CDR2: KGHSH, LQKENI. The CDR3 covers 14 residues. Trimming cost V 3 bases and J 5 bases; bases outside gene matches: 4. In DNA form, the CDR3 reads TGTGCCAGCTCACCCGGGACAGCCGATCAGCCCCAGCATTTT. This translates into CASSPGTADQPQHF.

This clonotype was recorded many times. This chain's CDR3 is CASSSKGGTEAFF. CDR3 nucleotide sequence: TGTGCCAGCAGTTCCAAGGGGGGGACTGAAGCTTTCTTT. The rearrangement uses TRBV12-3 or TRBV12-4 and TRBJ1-1; perhaps TRBD1 as D (6 bases). There are 13 residues in the CDR3. The V gene lost 4 bases and the J gene lost 5 bases, with 11 bases spanning the gap.

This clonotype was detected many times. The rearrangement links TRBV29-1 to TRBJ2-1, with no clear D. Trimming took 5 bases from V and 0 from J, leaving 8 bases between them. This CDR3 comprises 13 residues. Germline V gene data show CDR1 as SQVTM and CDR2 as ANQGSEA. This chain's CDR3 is CSVRPVSYNEQFF. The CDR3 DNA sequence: TGCAGCGTTCGTCCAGTCTCCTACAATGAGCAGTTCTTC.

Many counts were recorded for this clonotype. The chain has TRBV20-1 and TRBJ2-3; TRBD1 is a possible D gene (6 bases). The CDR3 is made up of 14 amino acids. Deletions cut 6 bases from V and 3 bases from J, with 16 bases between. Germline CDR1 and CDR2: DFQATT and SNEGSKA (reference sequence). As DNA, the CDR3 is TGCAGTGCCAAAGATTCACAGGGAACAGATACGCAGTATTTT. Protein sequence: CSAKDSQGTDTQYF.

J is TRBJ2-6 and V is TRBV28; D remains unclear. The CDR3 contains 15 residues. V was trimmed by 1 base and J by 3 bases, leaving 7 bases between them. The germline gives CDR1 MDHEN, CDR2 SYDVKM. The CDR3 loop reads CASSLSWVGANVLTF. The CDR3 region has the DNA TGTGCCAGCAGTTTATCCTGGGTTGGGGCCAACGTCCTGACTTTC.

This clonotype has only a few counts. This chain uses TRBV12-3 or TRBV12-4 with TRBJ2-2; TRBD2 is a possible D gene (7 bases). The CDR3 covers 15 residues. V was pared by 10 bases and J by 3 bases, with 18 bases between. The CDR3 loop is CATSGRGAHTGELFF. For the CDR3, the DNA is TGTGCCACCTCCGGTCGGGGGGCTCACACCGGGGAGCTGTTTTTT.

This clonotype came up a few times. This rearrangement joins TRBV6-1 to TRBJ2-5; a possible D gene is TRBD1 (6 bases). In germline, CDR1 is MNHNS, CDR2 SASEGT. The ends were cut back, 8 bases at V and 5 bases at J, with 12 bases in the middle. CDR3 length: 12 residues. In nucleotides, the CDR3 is TGTGCCAGCTACAGGGTAGGGGAGACCCAGTACTTC. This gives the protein CASYRVGETQYF.

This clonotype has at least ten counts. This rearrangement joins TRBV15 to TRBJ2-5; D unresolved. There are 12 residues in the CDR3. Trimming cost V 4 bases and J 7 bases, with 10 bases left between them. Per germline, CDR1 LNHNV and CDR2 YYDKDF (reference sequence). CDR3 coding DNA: TGTGCCACCAGCACCCCTGGACGGACCCAGTACTTC. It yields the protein CATSTPGRTQYF.

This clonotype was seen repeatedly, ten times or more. CDR3 nucleotide sequence: TGTGCCAGCAGTCCACGACAGGGAAGTGAAAAACTGTTTTTT. The encoded protein is CASSPRQGSEKLFF. The V and J genes are TRBV27 and TRBJ1-4; 7 nucleotides match TRBD1. This CDR3 is 14 amino acids long. With 5 bases clipped from V and 7 bases from J, the junction kept 7 bases outside the gene matches. Germline V lookup: CDR1 MNHEY, CDR2 SMNVEV (reference sequence).

The CDR3 bases are TGTGCCAGCAGCTTAATAGCGGGAGGGCCCGATGAGCAGTTCTTC. Amino acids: CASSLIAGGPDEQFF. The chain couples TRBV7-9 to TRBJ2-1, with 11 positions matching TRBD2. J was trimmed by 8 bases and V by 2 bases; bases with no gene match: 5. The CDR3 sequence is 15 residues long. Germline CDR1 reads SEHNR; CDR2 reads FQNEAQ (reference sequence).

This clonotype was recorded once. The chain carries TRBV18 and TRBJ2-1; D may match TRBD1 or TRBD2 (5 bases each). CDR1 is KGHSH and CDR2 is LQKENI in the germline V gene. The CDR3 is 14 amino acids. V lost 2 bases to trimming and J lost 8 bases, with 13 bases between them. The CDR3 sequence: CASSPNFGDHEQFF. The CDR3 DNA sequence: TGTGCCAGCTCACCAAACTTCGGGGACCATGAGCAGTTCTTC.

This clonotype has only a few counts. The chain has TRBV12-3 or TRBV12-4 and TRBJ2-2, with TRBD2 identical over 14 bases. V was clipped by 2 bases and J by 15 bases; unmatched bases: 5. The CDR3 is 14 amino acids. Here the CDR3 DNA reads TGTGCCAGCAGTTTAAGACTAGCGGGGGGGCCAGTGTTTTTT. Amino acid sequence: CASSLRLAGGPVFF.

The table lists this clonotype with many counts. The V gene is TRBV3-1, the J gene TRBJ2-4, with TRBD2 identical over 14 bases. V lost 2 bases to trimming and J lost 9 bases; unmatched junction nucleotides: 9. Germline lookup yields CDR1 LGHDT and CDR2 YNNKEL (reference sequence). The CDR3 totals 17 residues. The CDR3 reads CASSQSTSGGAAGIQYF. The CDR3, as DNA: TGTGCCAGCAGCCAATCGACTAGCGGGGGGGCCGCTGGCATTCAGTACTTC.

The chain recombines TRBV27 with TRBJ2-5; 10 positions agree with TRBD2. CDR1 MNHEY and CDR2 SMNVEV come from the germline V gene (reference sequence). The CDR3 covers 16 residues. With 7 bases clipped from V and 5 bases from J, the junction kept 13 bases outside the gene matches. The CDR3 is CASKAGGLAPFETQYF. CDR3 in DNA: TGTGCCAGCAAAGCAGGGGGACTAGCGCCCTTCGAGACCCAGTACTTC.

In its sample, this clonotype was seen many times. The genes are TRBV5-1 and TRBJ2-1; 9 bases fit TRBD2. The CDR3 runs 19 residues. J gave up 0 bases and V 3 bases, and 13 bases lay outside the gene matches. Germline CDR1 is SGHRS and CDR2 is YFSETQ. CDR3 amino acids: CASSSWGLAGGPSYNEQFF. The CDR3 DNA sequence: TGCGCCAGCAGCTCCTGGGGGCTGGCGGGAGGGCCCTCCTACAATGAGCAGTTCTTC.

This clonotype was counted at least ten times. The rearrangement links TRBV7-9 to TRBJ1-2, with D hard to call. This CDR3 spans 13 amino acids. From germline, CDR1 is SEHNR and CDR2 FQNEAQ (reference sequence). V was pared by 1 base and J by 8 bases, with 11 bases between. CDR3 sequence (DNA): TGTGCCAGCAGCTTAGACGCTTCCCAGGGCTACACCTTC. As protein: CASSLDASQGYTF.

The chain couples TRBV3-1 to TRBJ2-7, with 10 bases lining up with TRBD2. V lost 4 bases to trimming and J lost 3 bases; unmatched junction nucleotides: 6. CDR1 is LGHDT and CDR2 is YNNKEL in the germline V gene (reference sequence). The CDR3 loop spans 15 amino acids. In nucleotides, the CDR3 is TGTGCCAGCAGCCGGGGGGCTAGCGGGAGCTACGAGCAGTACTTC. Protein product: CASSRGASGSYEQYF.

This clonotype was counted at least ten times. The CDR3 DNA reads TGTGCCAGCAGCAACCGGGACGGCCAAGAGACCCAGTACTTC. Protein product: CASSNRDGQETQYF. The J gene is TRBJ2-5, the V gene TRBV4-2; the D gene could be TRBD1 or TRBD2 (5 bases each). CDR1 LGHNA and CDR2 YNFKEQ come from the germline V gene. Trimming pared 5 bases from V and 1 base from J, leaving 11 bases between. The CDR3 runs 14 residues.

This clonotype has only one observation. The CDR3 DNA follows: TGTGCCAGCAGCTTCTTAGCGGGGGTGTCCTACAATGAGCAGTTCTTC. Its protein is CASSFLAGVSYNEQFF. The V call is TRBV11-2, the J call TRBJ2-1, with 9 bases that match TRBD2. V shed 3 bases and J 1 base; nucleotides not matched to a gene: 4. The CDR3 is 16 amino acids. The germline gives CDR1 SGHAT, CDR2 FQNNGV.